This passage covers 6 T cell receptor beta chains from one sample sequenced in a study of T-cell memory formation after mild COVID-19. One entry per CDR3 protein results from TCRdb running MiXCR on the 5' RACE reads. The sample consists of roughly 400,000 distinct CDR3 sequences, about 24% of them appearing once. The material sequenced was PBMCs or a T cell subset sorted from them (not recorded which). Receptors originate from an adult woman who had mild COVID-19 (a few samples of this study predate the infection). Cell type and time point are not known.

This clonotype has a count of ten or more. The genes are TRBV5-1 and TRBJ2-7, with 9 nucleotides matching TRBD1. Germline values: CDR1 SGHRS, CDR2 YFSETQ. This CDR3 comprises 14 residues. V shed 4 bases, J shed 2 bases, and the junction held 4 bases outside the gene matches. The CDR3 protein is CASSTGQGTYEQYF. The CDR3 DNA follows: TGCGCCAGCAGCACGGGACAGGGTACCTACGAGCAGTACTTC.

V is TRBV5-1 and J is TRBJ1-1; D gene unclear. Trimming cost V 0 bases and J 1 base, with 10 bases left between them. This CDR3 spans 15 amino acids. Germline V gene lookup returns CDR1 SGHRS and CDR2 YFSETQ. The CDR3, as DNA: TGCGCCAGCAGCTTGGACGGACGGCCGAACACTGAAGCTTTCTTT. This gives the protein CASSLDGRPNTEAFF.

A few counts support this clonotype. The chain links TRBV10-3 to TRBJ2-2, with D perhaps TRBD1 (6 bases). Germline V CDR1 and CDR2: ENHRY, SYGVKD. This CDR3 is 16 amino acids long. V was trimmed by 0 bases and J by 6 bases, leaving 14 bases between them. This CDR3 is CAISESIGTRAGELFF. CDR3 in DNA: TGTGCCATCAGTGAGTCTATCGGGACACGCGCCGGGGAGCTGTTTTTT.

This chain joins TRBV7-3 and TRBJ1-6, with D perhaps TRBD1 (5 bases). V gave up 0 bases and J gave up 14 bases, with 11 bases separating them. The CDR3 sequence is 13 residues long. CDR1 is SGHTA, CDR2 FQGTGA, per germline. Here the CDR3 reads CASSLTPGGSLHF. CDR3 bases: TGTGCCAGCAGCTTAACCCCTGGGGGGTCCCTCCACTTT.

This clonotype was picked up a small number of times. The chain joins TRBV27 to TRBJ2-3; D remains unclear. Trimming took 5 bases from V and 2 from J, leaving 17 bases between them. Germline assignment: CDR1 MNHEY and CDR2 SMNVEV (reference sequence). CDR3 length equals 16 residues. CDR3 in DNA: TGTGCCAGCAGTCTCCTGACTCCGTGGGCCACAGATACGCAGTATTTT. Encoded protein: CASSLLTPWATDTQYF.

This clonotype was counted a single time. J is TRBJ1-5 and V is TRBV5-1; D is ambiguous. CDR1 is SGHRS, CDR2 YFSETQ, per germline. The CDR3 length is 10 residues. The V gene lost 5 bases and the J gene lost 5 bases, with 2 bases spanning the gap. Here the CDR3 reads CASSHQPQHF. CDR3 bases: TGCGCCAGCAGTCATCAGCCCCAGCATTTT. Full variable domain (missing parts from reference TRBV5-1 and TRBJ1-5): KAGVTQTPRYLIKTRGQQVTLSCSPISGHRSVSWYQQTPGQGLQFLFEYFSETQRNKGNFPGRFSGRQFSNSRSEMNVSTLELGDSALYLCASSHQPQHFGDGTRLSIL.